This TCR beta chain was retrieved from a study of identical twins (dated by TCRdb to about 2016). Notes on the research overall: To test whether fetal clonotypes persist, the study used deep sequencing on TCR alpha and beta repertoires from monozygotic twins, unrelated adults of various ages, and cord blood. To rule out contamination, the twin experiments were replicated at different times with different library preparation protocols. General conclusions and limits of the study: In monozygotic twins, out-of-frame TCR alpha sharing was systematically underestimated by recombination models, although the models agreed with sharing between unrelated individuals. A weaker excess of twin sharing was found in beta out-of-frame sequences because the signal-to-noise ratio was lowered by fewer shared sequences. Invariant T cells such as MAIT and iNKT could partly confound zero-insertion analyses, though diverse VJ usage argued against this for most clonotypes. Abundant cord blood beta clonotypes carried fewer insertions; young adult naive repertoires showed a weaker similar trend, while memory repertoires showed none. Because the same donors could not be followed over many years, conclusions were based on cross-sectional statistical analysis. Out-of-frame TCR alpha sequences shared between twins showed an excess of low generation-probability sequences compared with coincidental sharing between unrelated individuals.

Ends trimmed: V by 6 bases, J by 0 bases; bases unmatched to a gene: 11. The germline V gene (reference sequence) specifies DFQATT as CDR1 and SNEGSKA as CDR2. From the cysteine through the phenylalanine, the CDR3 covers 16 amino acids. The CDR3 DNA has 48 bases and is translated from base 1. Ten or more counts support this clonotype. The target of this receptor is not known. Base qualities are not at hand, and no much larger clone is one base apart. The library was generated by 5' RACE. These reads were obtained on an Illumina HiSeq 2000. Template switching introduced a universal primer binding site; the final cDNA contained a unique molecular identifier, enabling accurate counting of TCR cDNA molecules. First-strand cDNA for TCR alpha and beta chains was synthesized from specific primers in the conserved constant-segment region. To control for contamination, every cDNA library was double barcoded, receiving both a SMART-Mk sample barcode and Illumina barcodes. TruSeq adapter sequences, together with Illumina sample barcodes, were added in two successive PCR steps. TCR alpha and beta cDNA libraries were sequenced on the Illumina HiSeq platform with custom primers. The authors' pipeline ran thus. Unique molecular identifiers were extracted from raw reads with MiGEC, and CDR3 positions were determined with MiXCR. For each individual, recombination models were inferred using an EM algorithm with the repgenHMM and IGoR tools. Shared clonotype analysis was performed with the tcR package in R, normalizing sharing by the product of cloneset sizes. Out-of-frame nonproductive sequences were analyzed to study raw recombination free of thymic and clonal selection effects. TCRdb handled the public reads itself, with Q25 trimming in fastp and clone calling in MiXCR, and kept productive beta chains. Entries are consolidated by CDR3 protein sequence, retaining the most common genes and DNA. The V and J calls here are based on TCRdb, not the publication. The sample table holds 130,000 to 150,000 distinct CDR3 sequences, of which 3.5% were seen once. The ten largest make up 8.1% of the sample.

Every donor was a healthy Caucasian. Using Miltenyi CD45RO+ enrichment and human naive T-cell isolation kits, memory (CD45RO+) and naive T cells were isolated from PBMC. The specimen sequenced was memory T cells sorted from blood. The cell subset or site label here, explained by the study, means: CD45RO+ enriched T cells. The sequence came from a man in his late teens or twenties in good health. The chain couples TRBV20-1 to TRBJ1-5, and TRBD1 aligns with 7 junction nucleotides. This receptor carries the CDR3 CSAADRSLFSNQPQHF. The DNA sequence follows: TGCAGTGCCGCGGACAGGTCCCTATTTAGCAATCAGCCCCAGCATTTT.